Below, 26 T cell receptor beta chains from the same sample are listed, as sequenced in a study of blood T cells in healthy people across ages. The authors ran a second PCR of 7 to 11 cycles using a sample-barcoded 5' primer and a J-beta primer mix. TCRdb re-called the 5' RACE reads with MiXCR, one entry per CDR3 protein. The data hold some 1,500,000 distinct CDR3 sequences, with approximately 39% observed a single time. Sample: blood. Receptor source: a woman aged 18-29 years in good health.

J is TRBJ2-3 and V is TRBV5-1, with D unclear. The V gene's germline CDR1 is SGHRS and CDR2 YFSETQ. The CDR3 has 15 residues. The V and J ends lost 0 bases and 1 base respectively, with 9 bases between them. The CDR3 sequence is CASSLARRGTDTQYF. The CDR3 region has the DNA TGCGCCAGCAGCTTGGCTAGGCGCGGCACAGATACGCAGTATTTT.

The chain uses TRBV20-1 and TRBJ1-5; 7 positions agree with TRBD1. J gave up 3 bases and V 3 bases, and 8 bases lay outside the gene matches. Germline V lookup: CDR1 DFQATT, CDR2 SNEGSKA (reference sequence). The CDR3 totals 15 residues. CDR3 DNA sequence: TGCAGTGCTAGCCGGGAAACAGGGGCCAATCAGCCCCAGCATTTT. Translating it yields CSASRETGANQPQHF.

The table lists this clonotype with a few counts. The chain is built from TRBV20-1 and TRBJ2-7; D gene unclear. The CDR3 has 14 residues. Germline V lookup: CDR1 DFQATT, CDR2 SNEGSKA (reference sequence). Trimming removed 1 base from V and 1 base from J, with 11 bases in between. For the CDR3, the DNA is TGCAGTGCTAGAGTAATAGACCGATCCTACGAGCAGTACTTC. This sequence encodes CSARVIDRSYEQYF.

This clonotype has more than one count but fewer than ten. The rearrangement uses TRBV11-2 and TRBJ2-1, with 7 bases lining up with TRBD2. Judging by the DNA end, TRBJ2-7 fits better; the J call may be wrong. There are 16 residues in the CDR3. CDR1 is SGHAT and CDR2 is FQNNGV in the germline V gene. CDR3 residues: CASSYRREPSYNEQYF. CDR3 bases: TGTGCCAGCAGCTATAGGCGGGAGCCGTCCTACAATGAGCAGTACTTC.

The chain has TRBV2 and TRBJ2-1; 10 bases line up with TRBD2. V lost 3 bases, J lost 3 bases, and 5 bases stayed unmatched. The CDR3 has 16 residues. CDR1 is SNHLY, CDR2 FYNNEI, per germline. In DNA, the CDR3 is TGTGCCAGCAGTGATTTAGCGGGGGGCAGCTACAATGAGCAGTTCTTC. This encodes CASSDLAGGSYNEQFF.

This clonotype was observed a handful of times. The J gene is TRBJ1-2, the V gene TRBV6-2 or TRBV6-3; D is ambiguous. CDR1 is MNHEY and CDR2 is SVGEGT in the germline V gene. V was cut by 5 bases and J by 7 bases, with 14 bases left in between. The CDR3 spans 13 residues. CDR3 sequence: CASSDEAGRGYTF. DNA for the CDR3: TGTGCCAGCAGTGACGAGGCAGGTCGTGGCTACACCTTC.

This clonotype came up once. The chain recombines TRBV10-3 with TRBJ2-7; D unclear. Trimming took 5 bases from V and 0 from J, leaving 8 bases between them. CDR3 size: 13 residues. CDR1 and CDR2 (germline): ENHRY, SYGVKD. CDR3 in DNA: TGTGCCATCAGTCAGATTAGCTCCTACGAGCAGTACTTC. This sequence encodes CAISQISSYEQYF.

The rearrangement uses TRBV9 and TRBJ2-5, with 7 bases matching TRBD2. Looked up from germline, CDR1 is SGDLS and CDR2 is YYNGEE. J gave up 11 bases and V 0 bases, and 13 bases lay outside the gene matches. This CDR3 region has 15 residues. CDR3 sequence: CASSVGGGGYNEQYF. CDR3 bases: TGTGCCAGCAGCGTAGGGGGGGGAGGGTACAATGAGCAGTACTTC.

This clonotype was recorded once. The chain is built from TRBV7-9 and TRBJ1-2; TRBD1 agrees at 8 bases. The junction had 5 bases not matched to a gene; V was cut back by 0 bases and J by 2 bases. The germline gives CDR1 SEHNR, CDR2 FQNEAQ (reference sequence). The CDR3 loop spans 16 amino acids. DNA for the CDR3: TGTGCCAGCAGCTTAGCTACAGGGGGATTAAACTATGGCTACACCTTC. As protein: CASSLATGGLNYGYTF.

The chain employs TRBV30 and TRBJ1-1; no reliable D call. Germline CDR1 and CDR2: GTSNPN and SVGIG (reference sequence). This CDR3 has 11 residues. V was trimmed by 5 bases and J by 2 bases, leaving 6 bases between them. This CDR3 reads CAWWGNTEAFF. The CDR3 DNA reads as TGTGCCTGGTGGGGAAACACTGAAGCTTTCTTT.

The chain combines TRBV10-3 with TRBJ2-1, with D hard to call. V lost 2 bases and J lost 9, with 14 bases in between. Germline CDR1 reads ENHRY; CDR2 reads SYGVKD. This CDR3 has 14 residues. In nucleotides, the CDR3 is TGTGCCATCAGTGAGGCGTTAGGAGAGGCTGAGCAGTTCTTC. Translating it yields CAISEALGEAEQFF.

This clonotype was observed a handful of times. As DNA, the CDR3 is TGCAGTGCTAGAGGGACTAGCGGGATGGTGAATGAGCAGTACTTC. Protein sequence: CSARGTSGMVNEQYF. V gene TRBV20-1 combines with J gene TRBJ2-7; 12 bases map to TRBD2. In germline, CDR1 is DFQATT, CDR2 SNEGSKA (reference sequence). The CDR3 spans 15 residues. The junction had 8 bases not matched to a gene; V was cut back by 1 base and J by 7 bases.

The rearrangement uses TRBV4-1 and TRBJ2-7; D remains unclear. This CDR3 is built from 13 residues. Germline CDR1 reads MGHRA; CDR2 reads YSYEKL. The V gene lost 3 bases and the J gene lost 5 bases, with 11 bases spanning the gap. In DNA, the CDR3 is TGCGCCAGCAGCCATCCGGGTGCCGACGAGCAGTACTTC. Its protein is CASSHPGADEQYF.

This clonotype was detected a few times. The V and J genes are TRBV28 and TRBJ2-7; the D gene is possibly TRBD1 (6 bases). Trimming shortened V by 4 bases and J by 1 base, and 20 bases separated the two germline ends. There are 17 residues in the CDR3. Germline-derived CDR1 and CDR2 are MDHEN and SYDVKM. Written as DNA, the CDR3 is TGTGCCAGCAGTTCCCTAACAGGGAGTCTGGGGTCCTACGAGCAGTACTTC. It codes for CASSSLTGSLGSYEQYF.

The rearrangement links TRBV12-3 or TRBV12-4 to TRBJ1-6; 11 positions match TRBD1. CDR3 length: 14 residues. The junction had 4 bases not matched to a gene; V was cut back by 3 bases and J by 12 bases. The CDR3 region is CASSFGGTGGPLHF. The CDR3 coding sequence is TGTGCCAGCAGTTTTGGTGGGACAGGGGGACCCCTCCACTTT.

About this clonotype: This may be a read error, as it is one base from a much larger clone. The chain uses TRBV7-2 and TRBJ1-2, with a possible D match to TRBD1 (5 bases). The CDR3 sequence is 14 residues long. Germline V gene sequence: CDR1 SGHTA, CDR2 FQGNSA. The CDR3: CVSSLDSGNYGYTF. CDR3 DNA sequence: TGTGTCAGCAGCTTAGACTCAGGGAACTATGGCTACACCTTC.

This clonotype was seen a few times. V is TRBV5-6 and J is TRBJ2-7, with D tentatively TRBD1 (6 bases). The germline V and J ends were trimmed by 1 base and 9 bases, with 17 bases remaining between them. This CDR3 has 14 amino acids. Germline values: CDR1 SGHDT, CDR2 YYEEEE. Here the CDR3 reads CASSLRQGRFGQYF. The CDR3 region has the DNA TGTGCCAGCAGCTTGCGGCAGGGGAGATTCGGGCAGTACTTC.

The rearrangement joins TRBV18 to TRBJ1-4; the D gene is possibly TRBD1 (6 bases). The CDR3 contains 15 residues. V lost 5 bases, J lost 8 bases, and 18 bases lay in between. Germline assignment: CDR1 KGHSH and CDR2 LQKENI. CDR3 DNA sequence: TGTGCCAGCTCAAGAGGACAGTGGCCGGGGGAAAAACTGTTTTTT. Its translation: CASSRGQWPGEKLFF.

V and J are TRBV6-1 and TRBJ1-4; D may be TRBD1 (5 bases). Germline V CDR1 and CDR2: MNHNS, SASEGT. The CDR3 consists of 16 residues. V was cut by 3 bases and J by 6 bases, with 17 bases left in between. The CDR3 DNA reads TGTGCCAGCAGTGAGGGACCGGGTCTGCTGGATGAAAAACTGTTTTTT. Translated, it gives CASSEGPGLLDEKLFF.

This clonotype was seen a single time. This chain connects TRBV6-2 or TRBV6-3 to TRBJ2-5; D gene ambiguous. The DNA end is a closer match to TRBJ2-7, so the J assignment may be wrong. Germline V gives CDR1 MNHEY, CDR2 SVGEGT. The length of the CDR3 is 15 residues. The CDR3 sequence is CASSLKPFVSYEQYF. In nucleotides, the CDR3 is TGTGCCAGCAGTTTGAAGCCGTTCGTTTCCTACGAGCAGTACTTC.

This clonotype was found a few times. This rearrangement joins TRBV6-6 to TRBJ2-7; 9 bases fit TRBD1. Germline values: CDR1 MNHNY, CDR2 SVGAGI (reference sequence). V dropped 6 bases and J dropped 5; count of bases not matched to a gene: 8. The CDR3 runs 14 residues. The CDR3 nucleotides are TGTGCCAGCAGCTTCGGGACAGGGTCCCACGAGCAGTACTTC. Translation gives CASSFGTGSHEQYF.

This clonotype was observed many times. The chain uses TRBV7-2 and TRBJ2-7; the D is unclear. This CDR3 spans 14 amino acids. Trimming pared 6 bases from V and 1 base from J, leaving 13 bases between. The germline gives CDR1 SGHTA, CDR2 FQGNSA. The CDR3 DNA is TGTGCCAGCAGTCTGAAGGGATCGTCCTACGAGCAGTACTTC. This sequence encodes CASSLKGSSYEQYF.

This clonotype came up a few times. The V call is TRBV18, the J call TRBJ2-1, with 13 bases that match TRBD2. The CDR3 has 14 amino acids. The V and J ends lost 4 bases and 8 bases, in that order; junction bases with no gene match: 2. CDR1 is KGHSH and CDR2 is LQKENI in the germline V gene. As DNA, the CDR3 is TGTGCCAGCTCACGACTAGCGGGAGGAGATGAGCAGTTCTTC. This gives the protein CASSRLAGGDEQFF. Combining the CDR3 with reference TRBV18 and TRBJ2-1 gives the whole variable domain NAGVMQNPRHLVRRRGQEARLRCSPMKGHSHVYWYRQLPEEGLKFMVYLQKENIIDESGMPKERFSAEFPKEGPSILRIQQVVRGDSAAYFCASSRLAGGDEQFFGPGTRLTVL.

This chain connects TRBV12-3 or TRBV12-4 to TRBJ2-4, with D possibly called TRBD1 or TRBD2 (5 bases each). The length of the CDR3 is 15 residues. The V gene lost 7 bases and the J gene lost 0 bases, with 13 bases spanning the gap. CDR3 bases: TGTGCCAGCACCACGAGGGGCTTAGCCAAAAACATTCAGTACTTC. The encoded protein is CASTTRGLAKNIQYF.

V usage is TRBV6-2 or TRBV6-3 and J usage is TRBJ1-1; D possibly corresponds to TRBD1 (5 bases). V was cut by 7 bases and J by 4 bases, with 19 bases left in between. The CDR3 extends over 15 amino acids. CDR1 is MNHEY and CDR2 is SVGEGT in the germline V gene. In nucleotides, the CDR3 is TGTGCCAGCACCTCCGGTGGATCCGGGGGCACTGAAGCTTTCTTT. It specifies CASTSGGSGGTEAFF.

This clonotype was counted between two and nine times. V usage is TRBV20-1 and J usage is TRBJ2-7; possible D gene TRBD2, 5 bases. CDR1 and CDR2 from the germline V gene are DFQATT and SNEGSKA (reference sequence). The V end was cut by 3 bases, the J end by 4 bases, with 7 bases between. The CDR3 sequence is 11 residues long. The CDR3 spells CSARGVYEQYF. The DNA of the CDR3 is TGCAGTGCTAGGGGAGTATACGAGCAGTACTTC.